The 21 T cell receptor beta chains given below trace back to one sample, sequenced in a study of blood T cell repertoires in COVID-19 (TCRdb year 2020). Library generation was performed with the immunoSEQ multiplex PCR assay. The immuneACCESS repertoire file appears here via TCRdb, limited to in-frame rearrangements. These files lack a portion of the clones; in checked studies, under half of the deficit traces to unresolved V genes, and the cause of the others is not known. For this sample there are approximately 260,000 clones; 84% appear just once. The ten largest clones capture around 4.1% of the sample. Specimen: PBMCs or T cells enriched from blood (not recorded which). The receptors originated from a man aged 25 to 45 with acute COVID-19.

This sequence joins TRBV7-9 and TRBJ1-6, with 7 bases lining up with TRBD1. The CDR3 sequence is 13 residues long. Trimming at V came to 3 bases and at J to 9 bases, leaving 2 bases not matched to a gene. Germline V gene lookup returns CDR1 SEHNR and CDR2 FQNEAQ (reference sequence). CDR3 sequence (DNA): TGTGCCAGCAGCTTGGGACAGTCTTCACCCCTCCACTTT. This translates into CASSLGQSSPLHF.

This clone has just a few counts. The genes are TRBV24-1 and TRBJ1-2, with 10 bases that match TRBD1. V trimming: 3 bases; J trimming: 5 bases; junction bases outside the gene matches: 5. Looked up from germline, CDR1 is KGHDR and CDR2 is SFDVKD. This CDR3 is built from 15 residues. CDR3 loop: CATSDGDRGAYGYTF. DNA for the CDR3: TGTGCCACCAGTGATGGGGACAGGGGTGCGTATGGCTACACCTTC.

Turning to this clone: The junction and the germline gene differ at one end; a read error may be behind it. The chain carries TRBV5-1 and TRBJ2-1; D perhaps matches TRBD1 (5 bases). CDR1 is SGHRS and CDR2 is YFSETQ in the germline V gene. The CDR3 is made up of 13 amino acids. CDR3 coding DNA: TGTGCCAGCAGCTTGGTAGACAGACAAGGGCAGTTCTTC. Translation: CASSLVDRQGQFF.

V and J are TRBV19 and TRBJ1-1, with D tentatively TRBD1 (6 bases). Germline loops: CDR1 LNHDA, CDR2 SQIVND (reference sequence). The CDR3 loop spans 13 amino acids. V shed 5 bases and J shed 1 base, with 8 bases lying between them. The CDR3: CASSWGQNTEAFF. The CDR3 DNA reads TGTGCCAGTAGTTGGGGACAGAACACTGAAGCTTTCTTT.

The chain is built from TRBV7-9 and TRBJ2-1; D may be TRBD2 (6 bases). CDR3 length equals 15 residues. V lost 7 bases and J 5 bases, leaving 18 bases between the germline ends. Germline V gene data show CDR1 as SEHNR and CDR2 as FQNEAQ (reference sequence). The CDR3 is CASIGWGDSDNEQFF. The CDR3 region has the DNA TGTGCCAGCATCGGATGGGGGGACTCTGACAATGAGCAGTTCTTC.

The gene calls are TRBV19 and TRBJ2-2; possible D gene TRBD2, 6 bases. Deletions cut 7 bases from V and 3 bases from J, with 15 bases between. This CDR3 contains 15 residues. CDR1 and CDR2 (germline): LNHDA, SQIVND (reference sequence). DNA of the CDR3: TGTGCCAGTACGGGGGTTTTTAAATACACCGGGGAGCTGTTTTTT. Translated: CASTGVFKYTGELFF.

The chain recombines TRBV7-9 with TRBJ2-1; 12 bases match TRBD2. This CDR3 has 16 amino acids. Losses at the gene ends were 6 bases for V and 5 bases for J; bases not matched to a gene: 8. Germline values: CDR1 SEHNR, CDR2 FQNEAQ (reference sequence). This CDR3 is CASRSASGGGNNEQFF. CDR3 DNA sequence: TGTGCCAGCAGGTCCGCTAGCGGGGGGGGCAACAATGAGCAGTTCTTC.

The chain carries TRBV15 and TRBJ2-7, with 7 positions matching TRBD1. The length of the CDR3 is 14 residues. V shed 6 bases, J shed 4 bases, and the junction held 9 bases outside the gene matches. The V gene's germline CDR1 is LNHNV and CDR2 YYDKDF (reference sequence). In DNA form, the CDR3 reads TGTGCCACCAGAGCCGGGACAGCAGGTTACGAGCAGTACGTC. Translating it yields CATRAGTAGYEQYV.

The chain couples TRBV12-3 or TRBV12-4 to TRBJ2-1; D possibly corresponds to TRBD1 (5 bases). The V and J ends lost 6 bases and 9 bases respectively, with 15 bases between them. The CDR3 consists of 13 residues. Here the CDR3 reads CASRVGLSSEQFF. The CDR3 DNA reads TGTGCCAGCAGGGTGGGGCTCTCCAGTGAGCAGTTCTTC.

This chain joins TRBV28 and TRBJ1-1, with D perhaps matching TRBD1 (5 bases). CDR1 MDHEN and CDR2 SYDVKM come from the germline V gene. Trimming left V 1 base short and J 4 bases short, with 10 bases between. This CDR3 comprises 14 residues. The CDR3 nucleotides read TGTGCCAGCAGTTTATCAGCAGGGCCCACTGAAGCTTTCTTT. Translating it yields CASSLSAGPTEAFF.

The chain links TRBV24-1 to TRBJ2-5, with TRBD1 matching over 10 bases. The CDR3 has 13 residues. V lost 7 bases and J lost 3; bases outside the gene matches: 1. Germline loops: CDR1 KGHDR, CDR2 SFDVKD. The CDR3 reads CATRGTGEETQYF. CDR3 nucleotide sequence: TGTGCCACCAGGGGGACAGGGGAAGAGACCCAGTACTTC.

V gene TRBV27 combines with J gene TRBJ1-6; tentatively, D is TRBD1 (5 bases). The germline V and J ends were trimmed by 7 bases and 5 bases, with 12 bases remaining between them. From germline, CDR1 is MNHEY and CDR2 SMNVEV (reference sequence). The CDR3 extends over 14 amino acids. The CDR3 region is CASTGGNNNSPLHF. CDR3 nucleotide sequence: TGTGCCAGCACGGGGGGGAACAATAATTCACCCCTCCACTTT.

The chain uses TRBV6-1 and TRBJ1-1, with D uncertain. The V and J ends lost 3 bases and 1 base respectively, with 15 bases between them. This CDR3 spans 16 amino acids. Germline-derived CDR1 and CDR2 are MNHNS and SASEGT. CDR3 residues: CASSDVVQYQNTEAFF. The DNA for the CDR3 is TGTGCCAGCAGTGATGTTGTACAGTACCAGAACACTGAAGCTTTCTTT.

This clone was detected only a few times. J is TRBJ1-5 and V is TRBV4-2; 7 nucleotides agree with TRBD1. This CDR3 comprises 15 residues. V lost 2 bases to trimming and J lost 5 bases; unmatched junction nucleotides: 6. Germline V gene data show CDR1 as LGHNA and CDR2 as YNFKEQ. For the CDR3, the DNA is TGTGCCAGCAGCCAACTCAGGGGGTTAGATCAGCCCCAGCATTTT. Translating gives CASSQLRGLDQPQHF.

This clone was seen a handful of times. In nucleotides, the CDR3 is TGTGCCAGCAGTTTGAGAGGGAATAGCAATCAGCCCCAGCATTTT. Translation: CASSLRGNSNQPQHF. This chain joins TRBV6-5 and TRBJ1-5; D not resolved. This CDR3 is 15 amino acids long. CDR1 and CDR2 from the germline V gene are MNHEY and SVGAGI. V gave up 4 bases and J gave up 0 bases, with 10 bases separating them.

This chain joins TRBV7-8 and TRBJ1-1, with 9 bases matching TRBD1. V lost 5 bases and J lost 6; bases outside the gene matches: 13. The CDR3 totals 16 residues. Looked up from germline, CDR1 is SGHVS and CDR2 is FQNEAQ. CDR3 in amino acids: CASSQIRTGAGAEAFF. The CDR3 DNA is TGTGCCAGCAGCCAAATACGGACAGGGGCGGGCGCTGAAGCTTTCTTT.

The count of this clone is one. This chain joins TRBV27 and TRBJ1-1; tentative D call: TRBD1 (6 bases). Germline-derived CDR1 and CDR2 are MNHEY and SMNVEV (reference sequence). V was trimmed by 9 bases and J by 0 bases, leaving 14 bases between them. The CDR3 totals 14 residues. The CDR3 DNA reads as TGTGCCAGATCCGCAGGGGAGATGAACACTGAAGCTTTCTTT. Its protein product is CARSAGEMNTEAFF.

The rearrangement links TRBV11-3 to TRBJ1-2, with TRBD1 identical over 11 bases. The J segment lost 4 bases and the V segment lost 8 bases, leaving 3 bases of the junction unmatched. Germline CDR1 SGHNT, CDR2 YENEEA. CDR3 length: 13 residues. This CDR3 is CASGTGGTYGYTF. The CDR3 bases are TGTGCCAGCGGGACAGGGGGAACCTATGGCTACACCTTC.

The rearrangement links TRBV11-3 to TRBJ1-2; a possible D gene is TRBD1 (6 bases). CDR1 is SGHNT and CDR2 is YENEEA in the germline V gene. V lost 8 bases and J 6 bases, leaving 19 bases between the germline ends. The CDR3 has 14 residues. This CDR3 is CASAGGGPEHGYTF. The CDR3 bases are TGTGCCAGCGCGGGCGGGGGGCCAGAACATGGCTACACCTTC. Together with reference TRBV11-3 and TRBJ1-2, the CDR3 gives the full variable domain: EAGVVQSPRYKIIEKKQPVAFWCNPISGHNTLYWYLQNLGQGPELLIRYENEEAVDDSQLPKDRFSAERLKGVDSTLKIQPAELGDSAVYLCASAGGGPEHGYTFGSGTRLTVV.

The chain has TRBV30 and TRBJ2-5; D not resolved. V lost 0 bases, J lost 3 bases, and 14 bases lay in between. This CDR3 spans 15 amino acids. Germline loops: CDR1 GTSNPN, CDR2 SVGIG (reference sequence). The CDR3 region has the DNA TGTGCCTGGAGTGTCCTGACCAACAGAGAAGAGACCCAGTACTTC. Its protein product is CAWSVLTNREETQYF.

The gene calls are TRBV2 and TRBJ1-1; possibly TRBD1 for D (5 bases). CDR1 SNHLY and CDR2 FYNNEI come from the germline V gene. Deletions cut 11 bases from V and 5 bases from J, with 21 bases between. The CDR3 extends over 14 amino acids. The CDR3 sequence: CASGGRGVGTEAFF. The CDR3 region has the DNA TGTGCCTCGGGGGGGAGGGGCGTAGGGACTGAAGCTTTCTTT.